This TCR beta chain originates from a study of graft-versus-host responses after intestinal transplantation. Study-wide context: Recipients had transplants, and these were multivisceral, liver-intestinal, or isolated intestinal.

As to this clone: Its target is unknown.

Using immunoSEQ multiplex PCR, the repertoire was profiled, and TCRdb retains in-frame clones only, with some absent. The table shows roughly 130,000 clones, with around nine tenths occurring only once. Germline loops: CDR1 MNHNS, CDR2 SASEGT. With 5 bases removed from V and 11 bases from J, the gap between germline ends came to 18 bases. CDR3 length equals 13 residues. The chain recombines TRBV6-1 with TRBJ1-1; weak D call: TRBD1 (5 bases). Source: unstimulated CD4+ T cells sorted from spleen or lymph node cells, taken before intestinal transplant. This clonotype originated in a human donor who received an intestinal transplant. The CDR3 here is CASSLTGVNGAFF. In DNA, the CDR3 is TGTGCCAGCAGTTTAACAGGAGTTAATGGTGCTTTCTTT.